This is a list of T cell receptor beta chains from one sample in a study of human T cells and chemical hapten exposure. One entry per CDR3 protein, called by TCRdb with MiXCR from the RACE reads. The sample comprises about 84,000 distinct CDR3 sequences, about 10% of which are singletons, and roughly 3.7% rests with the top ten. The sequenced sample was whole blood, obtained in connection with sensitization to the hapten diphenylcyclopropenone (DPC). Every receptor here comes from a woman between 50 and 59 years old with alopecia areata. Some clones in this sample may be carry-over from other donors' samples. CDR3s include the opening cysteine and the closing phenylalanine or tryptophan. Each record gives: J gene, V gene, CDR3 protein.

J: TRBJ1-5
V: TRBV7-2
CDR3: CASSLGGQGYNQPQHF

J: TRBJ2-3
V: TRBV27
CDR3: CASSPRDKRTDTQYF

J: TRBJ2-3
V: TRBV24-1
CDR3: CATSDSDTQYF

J: TRBJ1-1
V: TRBV20-1
CDR3: CSARPPGRAAEAFF

J: TRBJ2-1
V: TRBV5-1
CDR3: CASSFSFRTSSYNEQFF

J: TRBJ2-7
V: TRBV4-1
CDR3: CASSQEGTGGGVEQYF

J: TRBJ2-2
V: TRBV12-3/TRBV12-4
CDR3: CASSVDRGYTGELFF

J: TRBJ1-3
V: TRBV2
CDR3: CASSEDGYTIYF

J: TRBJ1-4
V: TRBV25-1
CDR3: CASSVAEKLFF

J: TRBJ1-2
V: TRBV18
CDR3: CASSPPAGDGYTF

J: TRBJ2-5
V: TRBV27
CDR3: CASSTRQQETQYF

J: TRBJ2-7
V: TRBV20-1
CDR3: CSARDLRQGRGEQYF

J: TRBJ2-7
V: TRBV28
CDR3: CASSSSGTSSYEQYF

J: TRBJ2-7
V: TRBV24-1
CDR3: CATSAGPYEQYF

J: TRBJ2-7
V: TRBV20-1
CDR3: CSARFGRENEQYF

J: TRBJ1-6
V: TRBV7-9
CDR3: CASSLVTGNSPLHF

J: TRBJ2-2
V: TRBV29-1
CDR3: CSVVRVAGPTGELFF

J: TRBJ2-7
V: TRBV12-3/TRBV12-4
CDR3: CASSFGASYEQYF

J: TRBJ2-1
V: TRBV6-2/TRBV6-3
CDR3: CASSPLGQGEQFF

J: TRBJ2-6
V: TRBV19
CDR3: CASSISTSGANVLTF

J: TRBJ2-5
V: TRBV2
CDR3: CASSELLGQYF

J: TRBJ2-7
V: TRBV25-1
CDR3: CASSGGAGVREQYF

J: TRBJ2-2
V: TRBV9
CDR3: CASSVVNGELFF

J: TRBJ1-1
V: TRBV30
CDR3: CAWNRVNTEAFF

J: TRBJ1-1
V: TRBV12-5
CDR3: CASGHDPRGAEAFF

J: TRBJ2-7
V: TRBV4-3
CDR3: CASSQGLATYEQYF

J: TRBJ2-2
V: TRBV10-3
CDR3: CAISESGGSGTGELFF

J: TRBJ2-3
V: TRBV5-1
CDR3: CASSLDSTDTQYF

J: TRBJ2-1
V: TRBV12-5
CDR3: CASGLGPGTSGSNEQFF